This entry features one T cell receptor beta chain sequence. The target antigen is unknown. This entry belongs to a study of cytomegalovirus exposure and HLA in healthy donors. Study-wide results and limits: Reports credit the classifier with highly specific, highly sensitive diagnosis of cytomegalovirus status.

Germline CDR1 and CDR2: WSHSY and SAAADI. The CDR3 sequence is 13 residues long. V lost 3 bases and J lost 7, with 7 bases in between. PCR involved 60 Vbeta and 13 Jbeta primers. Method: immunoSEQ multiplex PCR; TCRdb's copy keeps in-frame clones and lacks some. This table has around 130,000 clones, 70% to 90% appearing once. The specimen sequenced was PBMCs. This TCR derives from a man aged 35 to 55 in good health and CMV-seronegative. The chain uses TRBV10-2 and TRBJ1-6; perhaps TRBD1 as D (5 bases). The CDR3 protein is CASSDRENSPLHF. CDR3 DNA: TGCGCCAGCAGTGACAGGGAAAATTCACCCCTCCACTTT.